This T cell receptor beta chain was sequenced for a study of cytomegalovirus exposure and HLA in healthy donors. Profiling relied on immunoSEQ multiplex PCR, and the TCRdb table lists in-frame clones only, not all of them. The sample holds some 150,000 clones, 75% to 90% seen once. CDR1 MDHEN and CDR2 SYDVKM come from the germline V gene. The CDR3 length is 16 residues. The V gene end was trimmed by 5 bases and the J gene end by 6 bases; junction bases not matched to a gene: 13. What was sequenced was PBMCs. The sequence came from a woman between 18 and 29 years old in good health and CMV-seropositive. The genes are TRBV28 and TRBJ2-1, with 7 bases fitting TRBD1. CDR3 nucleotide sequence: TGTGCCAGCAGTAGCGTCACAGGGGACCTCCTCAATGAGCAGTTCTTC. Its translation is CASSSVTGDLLNEQFF.